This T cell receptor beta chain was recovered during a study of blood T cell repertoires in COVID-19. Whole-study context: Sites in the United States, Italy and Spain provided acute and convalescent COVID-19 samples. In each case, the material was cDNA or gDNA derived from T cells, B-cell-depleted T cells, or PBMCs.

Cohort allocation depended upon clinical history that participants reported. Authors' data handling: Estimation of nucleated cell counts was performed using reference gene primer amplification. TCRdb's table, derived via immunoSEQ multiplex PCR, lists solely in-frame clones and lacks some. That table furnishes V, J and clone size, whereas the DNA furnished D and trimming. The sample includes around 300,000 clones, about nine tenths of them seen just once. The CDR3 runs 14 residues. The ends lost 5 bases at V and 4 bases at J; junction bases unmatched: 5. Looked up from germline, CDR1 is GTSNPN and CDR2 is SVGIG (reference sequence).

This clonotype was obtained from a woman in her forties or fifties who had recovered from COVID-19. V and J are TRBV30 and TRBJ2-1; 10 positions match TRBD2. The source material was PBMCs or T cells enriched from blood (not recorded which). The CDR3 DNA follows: TGTGCCTGGTCTGGACTAGCGGATTACAATGAGCAGTTCTTC. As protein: CAWSGLADYNEQFF.